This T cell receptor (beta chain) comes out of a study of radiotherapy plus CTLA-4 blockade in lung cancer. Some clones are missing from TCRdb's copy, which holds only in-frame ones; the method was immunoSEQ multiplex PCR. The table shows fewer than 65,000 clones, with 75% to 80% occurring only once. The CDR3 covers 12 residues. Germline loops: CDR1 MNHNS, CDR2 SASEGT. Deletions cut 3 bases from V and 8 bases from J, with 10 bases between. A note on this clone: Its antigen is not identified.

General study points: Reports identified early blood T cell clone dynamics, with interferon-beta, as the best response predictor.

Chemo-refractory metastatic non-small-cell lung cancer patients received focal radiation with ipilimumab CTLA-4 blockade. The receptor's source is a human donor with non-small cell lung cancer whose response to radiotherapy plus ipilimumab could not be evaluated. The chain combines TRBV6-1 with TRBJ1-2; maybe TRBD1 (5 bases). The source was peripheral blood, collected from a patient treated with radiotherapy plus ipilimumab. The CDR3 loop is CASSEQGRGYTF. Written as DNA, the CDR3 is TGTGCCAGCAGTGAGCAGGGAAGGGGCTACACCTTC.